These T cell receptor beta chains were read from a single sample in a study of CD8 T cells in Susac syndrome. TCRdb fed the immunoSEQ multiplex PCR reads into MiXCR, producing one record per CDR3 protein. The table shows approximately 220,000 distinct CDR3 sequences, with 85% to 95% occurring only once. Sequencing input: CD4+ T cells from PBMCs. The receptors originated from a human donor with multiple sclerosis. The CDR3 runs from the conserved cysteine through the conserved F or W. The D gene is left open where the match is weak. The size entry is marked missing in some rows and otherwise reads once, few, many or a size class.

cdr3_nt	cdr3_aa	j_call	v_call	clone_size	d_call	cdr3_length
TGCAGTGCTAGATCCTTAGGACCCCTCCACTTT	CSARSLGPLHF	TRBJ1-6	TRBV20-1	NA	NA	11
TGCGCCAGCAGCTTATCTAGCGGGGGGGCCGAAGAGGAGCTGTTTTTT	CASSLSSGGAEEELFF	TRBJ2-2	TRBV5-1	once	TRBD2	16
TGCAGTGCTAGTTCAGGGGGAAACAATCAGCCCCAGCATTTT	CSASSGGNNQPQHF	TRBJ1-5	TRBV20-1	NA	TRBD1	14
TGTGCCACCAGTGACTCTGGGCCAGAGCGGTACTTC	CATSDSGPERYF	TRBJ2-5	TRBV24-1	once	NA	12
TGTGCCAGCAGCCAAACAACAGGGGCTGGGGCCAACGTCCTGACTTTC	CASSQTTGAGANVLTF	TRBJ2-6	TRBV3-1	NA	TRBD1	16
TGTGCCAGCAGCATCGCGAACACCGGGGAGCTGTTTTTT	CASSIANTGELFF	TRBJ2-2	TRBV9	NA	NA	13
TGCAGCGTTGGGTGGACAGATACGCAGTATTTT	CSVGWTDTQYF	TRBJ2-3	TRBV29-1	once	NA	11
TGTGCCAGCAGCCATGCCCCTGGACAGATCTCTAACTATGGCTACACCTTC	CASSHAPGQISNYGYTF	TRBJ1-2	TRBV3-1	once	NA	17
TGCGCCAGCAGCTTGGAGGCCCCTAGCACAGATACGCAGTATTTT	CASSLEAPSTDTQYF	TRBJ2-3	TRBV5-1	NA	NA	15
TGTGCCAGCAGCTCGTGGGGCTCCTACAATGAGCAGTTCTTC	CASSSWGSYNEQFF	TRBJ2-1	TRBV3-1	NA	NA	14
TGTGCCAGCAGTCCCCCGACAGGGTTCAACACTGAAGCTTTCTTT	CASSPPTGFNTEAFF	TRBJ1-1	TRBV12-3/TRBV12-4	NA	TRBD1	15
TGCAGTGCTAGTGCGGACAGGGGGATTTATGGCTACACCTTC	CSASADRGIYGYTF	TRBJ1-2	TRBV20-1	NA	TRBD1	14
TGTGCCAGCAGTGATTGGACAGGGGAAAATGAGCAGTTCTTC	CASSDWTGENEQFF	TRBJ2-1	TRBV25-1	NA	TRBD1	14
TGCAGTGCGACAGCCGTAAGGGGGGGGCTCAAAGATACGCAGTATTTT	CSATAVRGGLKDTQYF	TRBJ2-3	TRBV20-1	NA	NA	16
TGCAGTGCCGAGCCGGCATACACCGGTTTCGATACGCAGTATTTT	CSAEPAYTGFDTQYF	TRBJ2-3	TRBV20-1	NA	NA	15
TGCAGTGCTAGAGGGGTTCAGAGCGGCCGAATTACAGATACGCAGTATTTT	CSARGVQSGRITDTQYF	TRBJ2-3	TRBV20-1	NA	NA	17
TGTGCCAGCAGCCAAGACCCTCGACCCTTCGATGAGCAGTTCTTC	CASSQDPRPFDEQFF	TRBJ2-1	TRBV3-1	NA	NA	15
TGTGCCAGCTCACCGGGACACCGTTCTGGGGCCAACGTCCTGACTTTC	CASSPGHRSGANVLTF	TRBJ2-6	TRBV18	NA	NA	16
TGTGCCAGCAGCGTAGGCCTACCGATGAACACTGAAGCTTTCTTT	CASSVGLPMNTEAFF	TRBJ1-1	TRBV9	NA	NA	15
TGCAGCGTTGAACGATTGGGACTAGCGGGGGGGGCGCAGTATTTT	CSVERLGLAGGAQYF	TRBJ2-3	TRBV29-1	NA	TRBD2	15
TGTGCCAGCAGCACCTATAACTATGGCTACACCTTC	CASSTYNYGYTF	TRBJ1-2	TRBV6-2/TRBV6-3	NA	NA	12
TGTGCCAGCACCCTTAGACCGGGACTAGCGGGGGGAAGAAGCACAGATACGCAGTATTTT	CASTLRPGLAGGRSTDTQYF	TRBJ2-3	TRBV9	NA	TRBD2	20
TGTGCCACCTCTCGACGGGGCAGTCTTACCGGGGAGCTGTTTTTT	CATSRRGSLTGELFF	TRBJ2-2	TRBV15	once	NA	15
TGCAGCGCCGGCCCCACTCAAGAGACCCAGTACTTC	CSAGPTQETQYF	TRBJ2-5	TRBV29-1	NA	NA	12
TGTGCCAGCAGTTTAGTAACTCTCGGGGTCGGGCAGTATTTT	CASSLVTLGVGQYF	TRBJ2-3	TRBV12-3/TRBV12-4	NA	NA	14
TGCAGTGCCCCCCCAAACCTAGGGACTGAAGCTTTCTTT	CSAPPNLGTEAFF	TRBJ1-1	TRBV20-1	NA	NA	13
TGTGCCAGCAGCCTTCAAGCCACGAATTCACCCCTCCACTTT	CASSLQATNSPLHF	TRBJ1-6	TRBV9	once	NA	14
TGTGCCAGCAGCCAAGGGAGGGCCGGGAACACTGAAGCTTTCTTT	CASSQGRAGNTEAFF	TRBJ1-1	TRBV3-1	NA	NA	15
TGTGCCTGGTCGCGACTAGCGGGGGTTGAGGAGACCCAGTACTTC	CAWSRLAGVEETQYF	TRBJ2-5	TRBV30	NA	TRBD2	15
TGTGCCAGTAGTATTCGGACTAGCGGGGGCTCATCCTACAATGAGCAGTTCTTC	CASSIRTSGGSSYNEQFF	TRBJ2-1	TRBV19	NA	TRBD2	18
TGTGCCTGGAGTGTCTTCCTACAGAGCACAGATACGCAGTATTTT	CAWSVFLQSTDTQYF	TRBJ2-3	TRBV30	once	NA	15
TGTGCCAGCAGCTTAGTTTGGGGAGGGAACACCGGGGAGCTGTTTTTT	CASSLVWGGNTGELFF	TRBJ2-2	TRBV7-8	NA	NA	16
TGTGCCAGCAGCCTAGGAAAGGCCCAGTACTTC	CASSLGKAQYF	TRBJ2-5	TRBV5-4	NA	NA	11
TGCAGTGCCACAACGGGACAGGGCTACGAGCAGTACTTC	CSATTGQGYEQYF	TRBJ2-7	TRBV20-1	NA	TRBD1	13
TGTGCCAGCACCGGACCAGATCACGGGGGGGGCCCGAACACCGGGGAGCTGTTTTTT	CASTGPDHGGGPNTGELFF	TRBJ2-2	TRBV5-4	NA	TRBD2	19
TGTGCCAGCAGCTCCCGAGGGACGGATAATCAGCCCCAGCATTTT	CASSSRGTDNQPQHF	TRBJ1-5	TRBV7-9	NA	NA	15
TGTGCCAGCAGCCCCGGGTGGGGAACTAACTATGGCTACACCTTC	CASSPGWGTNYGYTF	TRBJ1-2	TRBV6-5	NA	NA	15
TGTGCCAGCAGTCAAAGGGGGCTCCGCGATACGCAGTATTTT	CASSQRGLRDTQYF	TRBJ2-3	TRBV6-5	NA	TRBD1	14
TGTGCCAGCTCACTTTCAGGTGGTAATCAGCCCCAGCATTTT	CASSLSGGNQPQHF	TRBJ1-5	TRBV12-3/TRBV12-4	NA	NA	14
TGCAGCGTTGAAGAGACGGGGAACACTGAAGCTTTCTTT	CSVEETGNTEAFF	TRBJ1-1	TRBV29-1	NA	NA	13
TGTGCCAGCAGTTACTCTGGGTCGAGCAATCAGCCCCAGCATTTT	CASSYSGSSNQPQHF	TRBJ1-5	TRBV6-5	NA	NA	15
TGTGCCAGCAGTTACTACCTTGAGAACACTGAAGCTTTCTTT	CASSYYLENTEAFF	TRBJ1-1	TRBV6-5	NA	NA	14
TGTGCCAGCAGCGCGGGACATAGCAATCAGCCCCAGCATTTT	CASSAGHSNQPQHF	TRBJ1-5	TRBV7-8	NA	NA	14
TGCGCCAGCTCGACAGGCGGATTAGATGGCTACACCTTC	CASSTGGLDGYTF	TRBJ1-2	TRBV5-1	NA	NA	13
TGTGCCAGCAGTACCCCAGGGGACACCGGGGAGCTGTTTTTT	CASSTPGDTGELFF	TRBJ2-2	TRBV28	NA	NA	14
TGTGCCTGCCCCTTCGACAGAAGATATGGCTACACCTTC	CACPFDRRYGYTF	TRBJ1-2	TRBV30	NA	NA	13
TGTGCCAGCAGCTTGGCCCCGGGACTAGGGGAGACCCAGTACTTC	CASSLAPGLGETQYF	TRBJ2-5	TRBV7-6	NA	TRBD2	15
TGCAGTGCTCGGGACAGCTCGGGGGCAAACACCATATATTTT	CSARDSSGANTIYF	TRBJ1-3	TRBV20-1	NA	TRBD1	14
TGTGCCACCGTGACAGGGAACTATGGCTACACCTTC	CATVTGNYGYTF	TRBJ1-2	TRBV19	NA	TRBD1	12